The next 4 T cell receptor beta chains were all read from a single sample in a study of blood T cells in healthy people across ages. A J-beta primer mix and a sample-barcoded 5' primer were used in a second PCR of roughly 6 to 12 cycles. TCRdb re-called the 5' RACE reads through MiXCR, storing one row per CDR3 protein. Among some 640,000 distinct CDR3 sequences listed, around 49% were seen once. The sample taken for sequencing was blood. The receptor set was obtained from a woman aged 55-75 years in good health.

In DNA form, the CDR3 reads TGTGCCAGCAGCACCGGACAGGTTCAAGAGACCCAGTACTTC. This translates into CASSTGQVQETQYF. The genes are TRBV7-2 and TRBJ2-5; the match to TRBD1 covers 7 bases. This CDR3 is 14 amino acids long. With 5 bases clipped from V and 2 bases from J, the junction kept 5 bases outside the gene matches. CDR1 is SGHTA and CDR2 is FQGNSA in the germline V gene.

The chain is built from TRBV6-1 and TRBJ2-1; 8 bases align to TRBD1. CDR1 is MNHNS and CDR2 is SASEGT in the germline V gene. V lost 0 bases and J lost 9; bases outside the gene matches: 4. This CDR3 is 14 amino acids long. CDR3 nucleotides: TGTGCCAGCAGTGAAGCTGGGACAGGCAGTGAGCAGTTCTTC. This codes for CASSEAGTGSEQFF.

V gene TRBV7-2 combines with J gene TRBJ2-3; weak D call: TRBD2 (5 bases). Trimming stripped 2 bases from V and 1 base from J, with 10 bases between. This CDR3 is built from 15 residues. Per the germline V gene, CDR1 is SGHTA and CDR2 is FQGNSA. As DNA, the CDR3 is TGTGCCAGCAGCTTAACGCGGGCCCGCACAGATACGCAGTATTTT. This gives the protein CASSLTRARTDTQYF.

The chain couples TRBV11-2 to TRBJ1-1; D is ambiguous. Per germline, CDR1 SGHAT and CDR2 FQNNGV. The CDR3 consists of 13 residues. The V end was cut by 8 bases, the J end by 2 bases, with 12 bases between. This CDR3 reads CASENFHNTEAFF. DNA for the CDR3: TGTGCCAGCGAAAACTTTCATAACACTGAAGCTTTCTTT.